These 27 T cell receptor beta chains originate from one sample sequenced in a study of T cell changes during pregnancy in multiple sclerosis (dated by TCRdb to between 2018 and 2021). The library relied on the immunoSEQ multiplex PCR assay. TCRdb limited this immuneACCESS table to in-frame rearrangements with V and J called. A share of clones is missing; checked studies link under half to unresolved V genes, and the rest is unexplained. The sample has 45,000 to 50,000 clones on record, roughly 93% of them singletons. Of the sample, 0.37% is held by the ten largest clones. The specimen comprised CD4+ T cells from peripheral blood mononuclear cells, sampled in the second trimester of pregnancy. The receptors come from a female donor in good health, enrolled as a control in a pregnancy study.

This chain links TRBV7-2 with TRBJ2-3; TRBD2 matches at 13 bases. The J segment lost 3 bases and the V segment lost 1 base, leaving 1 base of the junction unmatched. The CDR3 has 16 amino acids. Germline values: CDR1 SGHTA, CDR2 FQGNSA. The CDR3 region is CASSLVLAGGTDTQYF. CDR3 coding DNA: TGTGCCAGCAGCTTAGTACTAGCGGGGGGGACAGATACGCAGTATTTT.

J is TRBJ1-4 and V is TRBV20-1; D remains ambiguous. The CDR3 contains 10 residues. Per the germline V gene, CDR1 is DFQATT and CDR2 is SNEGSKA (reference sequence). V was cut by 7 bases and J by 8 bases, with 8 bases left in between. The CDR3 bases are TGCAGTGGATTGCGGGAAAAACTGTTTTTT. Encoded protein: CSGLREKLFF.

This chain joins TRBV11-2 and TRBJ1-6, with D possibly TRBD1 on 6 matching bases. The CDR3 has 16 residues. Trimming left V 0 bases short and J 7 bases short, with 13 bases between. Germline V gene data show CDR1 as SGHAT and CDR2 as FQNNGV. Here the CDR3 DNA reads TGTGCCAGCAGCTTAGAAAGTGGGACACCGAATTCACCCCTCCACTTT. Amino acid sequence: CASSLESGTPNSPLHF.

On this clone: One end of the junction fails to match germline, which may point to a read error. The chain joins TRBV7-9 to TRBJ2-5; possibly TRBD1 for D (6 bases). This CDR3 has 14 residues. Per germline, CDR1 SEHNR and CDR2 FQNEAQ (reference sequence). CDR3: CASSLYRDQETQYF. The CDR3, as DNA: TGTGCCAGCAGCTTATACAGGGACCAGGAGACCCAGTACTTC.

The rearrangement links TRBV7-8 to TRBJ1-1; D is uncertain. The germline CDR1 and CDR2 sequences are SGHVS and FQNEAQ. V lost 1 base to trimming and J lost 1 base, with 7 bases between them. The CDR3 has 14 amino acids. Here the CDR3 DNA reads TGTGCCAGCAGCTTAGTGTCCGGGAACACTGAAGCTTTCTTT. It encodes CASSLVSGNTEAFF. Filled out from reference TRBV7-8 and TRBJ1-1, the complete variable domain reads GAGVSQSPRYKVAKRGQDVALRCDPISGHVSLFWYQQALGQGPEFLTYFQNEAQLDKSGLPSDRFFAERPEGSVSTLKIQRTQQEDSAVYLCASSLVSGNTEAFFGQGTRLTVV.

The chain recombines TRBV19 with TRBJ2-3; TRBD2 aligns across 7 bases. CDR1 is LNHDA and CDR2 is SQIVND in the germline V gene (reference sequence). There are 18 residues in the CDR3. V was pared by 4 bases and J by 5 bases, with 18 bases of the junction left unmatched. The CDR3 is CASSTRTREWRLGDTQYF. CDR3 DNA: TGTGCCAGTAGTACCAGGACTAGGGAATGGCGGCTGGGAGATACGCAGTATTTT.

CDR3 loop: CASSRTGSSNQPQHF. CDR3 bases: TGCGCCAGCAGCCGAACAGGGAGTTCCAATCAGCCCCAGCATTTT. The V and J genes are TRBV5-1 and TRBJ1-5, with a weak D call TRBD1 (6 bases). V gave up 4 bases and J gave up 3 bases, with 14 bases separating them. From germline, CDR1 is SGHRS and CDR2 YFSETQ. This CDR3 contains 15 residues.

The chain recombines TRBV30 with TRBJ2-2; no reliable D call. V was cut by 4 bases and J by 3 bases, with 6 bases left in between. This CDR3 spans 12 amino acids. CDR1 and CDR2 from the germline V gene are GTSNPN and SVGIG (reference sequence). The chain's CDR3 is CAWTPYTGELFF. The CDR3 nucleotides are TGTGCCTGGACTCCGTACACCGGGGAGCTGTTTTTT.

V gene TRBV12-5 combines with J gene TRBJ2-3; 11 nucleotides line up with TRBD1. J was trimmed by 4 bases and V by 0 bases; bases with no gene match: 3. CDR1 LGHNT and CDR2 FRNRAP come from the germline V gene. This CDR3 contains 16 residues. CDR3 in DNA: TGTGCTAGTGGTTTGGTACTGGACAGGGGGCCAGATACGCAGTATTTT. Translating gives CASGLVLDRGPDTQYF.

This rearrangement joins TRBV18 to TRBJ1-2, with D possibly being TRBD1 (5 bases). Germline loops: CDR1 KGHSH, CDR2 LQKENI. This CDR3 contains 14 residues. With 4 bases removed from V and 3 bases from J, the gap between germline ends came to 12 bases. The CDR3 DNA reads TGTGCCAGCTCACGTCCGCAGGGTGACTATGGCTACACCTTC. Its protein is CASSRPQGDYGYTF. Full variable domain (rest looked up from reference TRBV18 and TRBJ1-2): NAGVMQNPRHLVRRRGQEARLRCSPMKGHSHVYWYRQLPEEGLKFMVYLQKENIIDESGMPKERFSAEFPKEGPSILRIQQVVRGDSAAYFCASSRPQGDYGYTFGSGTRLTVV.

The gene calls are TRBV27 and TRBJ2-2; D is uncertain. Trimming left V 2 bases short and J 8 bases short, with 9 bases between. Germline CDR1 is MNHEY and CDR2 is SMNVEV (reference sequence). This CDR3 has 13 amino acids. CDR3 protein: CASSLVDSGELFF. CDR3 nucleotide sequence: TGTGCCAGCAGTTTAGTTGACTCTGGGGAGCTGTTTTTT.

V is TRBV7-9 and J is TRBJ1-4; TRBD1 is a possible D gene (5 bases). The CDR3 extends over 15 amino acids. Trimming took off 1 base at V and 6 bases at J, with 12 bases between the two ends. CDR1 and CDR2 from the germline V gene are SEHNR and FQNEAQ (reference sequence). The CDR3, as DNA: TGTGCCAGCAGCTTAGGCGGGGGATCTGATGAAAAACTGTTTTTT. The encoded protein is CASSLGGGSDEKLFF.

The rearrangement joins TRBV6-5 to TRBJ2-5; a possible D gene is TRBD2 (7 bases). The CDR3 runs to 14 residues. V was trimmed by 5 bases and J by 4 bases, leaving 14 bases between them. Germline V gene lookup returns CDR1 MNHEY and CDR2 SVGAGI. The CDR3 DNA sequence: TGTGCCAGCAGTAGCCCGGGGGGCGTAGAGACCCAGTACTTC. It translates to CASSSPGGVETQYF.

J is TRBJ1-2 and V is TRBV10-3, with D unclear. CDR3 length equals 13 residues. With 6 bases removed from V and 3 bases from J, the gap between germline ends came to 11 bases. In germline, CDR1 is ENHRY, CDR2 SYGVKD. CDR3 sequence (DNA): TGTGCCATCAGCGGGATGTTGGACTATGGCTACACCTTC. This encodes CAISGMLDYGYTF.

The genes are TRBV15 and TRBJ1-1; D unresolved. Germline loops: CDR1 LNHNV, CDR2 YYDKDF (reference sequence). The CDR3 contains 13 residues. Trimming cost V 6 bases and J 7 bases, with 15 bases left between them. The CDR3 nucleotides are TGTGCCACCAGGCCAAGGGCCGGGATTGAAGCTTTCTTT. It codes for CATRPRAGIEAFF. The whole variable domain, filled in from reference TRBV15 and TRBJ1-1, reads DAMVIQNPRYQVTQFGKPVTLSCSQTLNHNVMYWYQQKSSQAPKLLFHYYDKDFNNEADTPDNFQSRRPNTSFCFLDIRSPGLGDTAMYLCATRPRAGIEAFFGQGTRLTVV.

The chain links TRBV19 to TRBJ1-1, with D unresolved. V was shortened by 7 bases and J by 4 bases, with 16 bases between the two germline ends. Germline V lookup: CDR1 LNHDA, CDR2 SQIVND (reference sequence). This CDR3 spans 14 amino acids. The CDR3 loop is CASTEVGLGTEAFF. The CDR3 region has the DNA TGTGCCAGTACCGAGGTGGGTTTGGGCACTGAAGCTTTCTTT.

This sequence joins TRBV11-3 and TRBJ1-3; D gene uncertain. V lost 1 base, J lost 0 bases, and 16 bases lay in between. Germline V CDR1 and CDR2: SGHNT, YENEEA. This CDR3 is 18 amino acids long. CDR3: CASSLARWGVRSGNTIYF. The CDR3 coding sequence is TGTGCCAGCAGCTTAGCCCGGTGGGGAGTCCGCTCTGGAAACACCATATATTTT.

The chain has TRBV7-3 and TRBJ1-1; D not resolved. The V gene lost 3 bases and the J gene lost 0 bases, with 8 bases spanning the gap. This CDR3 region has 14 residues. Germline V gene data show CDR1 as SGHTA and CDR2 as FQGTGA. CDR3 loop: CASSLGGMNTEAFF. The CDR3 DNA sequence: TGTGCCAGCAGCTTGGGCGGGATGAACACTGAAGCTTTCTTT.

The chain joins TRBV6-1 to TRBJ1-1, with 7 nucleotides matching TRBD1. J lost 1 base, V lost 4 bases, and 3 bases had no gene match. From germline, CDR1 is MNHNS and CDR2 SASEGT. CDR3 size: 14 residues. The CDR3 loop reads CASSGGTANTEAFF. CDR3 in DNA: TGTGCCAGCAGTGGGGGGACAGCGAACACTGAAGCTTTCTTT.

CDR3 in DNA: TGTGCCAGCTCACGCAGGTTGTGGGACAGGGAGAGATACGAGCAGTACTTC. Protein: CASSRRLWDRERYEQYF. This chain links TRBV18 with TRBJ2-7; 9 bases map to TRBD1. The CDR3 spans 17 residues. Germline CDR1 and CDR2: KGHSH and LQKENI. V gave up 4 bases and J gave up 4 bases; unmatched junction bases: 14.

CDR3 sequence reads: CASGTRNTGELFF. As DNA, the CDR3 is TGTGCCAGCGGTACAAGGAACACCGGGGAGCTGTTTTTT. The gene calls are TRBV6-6 and TRBJ2-2; D unresolved. The CDR3 is 13 residues long. Germline assignment: CDR1 MNHNY and CDR2 SVGAGI (reference sequence). Trimming took 8 bases from V and 1 from J, leaving 8 bases between them.

The chain links TRBV7-8 to TRBJ2-7, with D tentatively TRBD1 (5 bases). With 0 bases removed from V and 3 bases from J, the gap between germline ends came to 12 bases. Germline V gives CDR1 SGHVS, CDR2 FQNEAQ. The CDR3 consists of 15 residues. CDR3 sequence reads: CASSLARQLYYEQYF. The CDR3 DNA reads as TGTGCCAGCAGCTTAGCGCGACAGCTTTACTACGAGCAGTACTTC.

This chain links TRBV5-1 with TRBJ2-3; 9 nucleotides agree with TRBD2. Trimming took 4 bases from V and 6 from J; bases not matched to a gene: 9. The CDR3 extends over 15 amino acids. The V gene's germline CDR1 is SGHRS and CDR2 YFSETQ. The CDR3 spells CASSPGRGGMDTQYF. CDR3 nucleotides: TGCGCCAGCAGCCCCGGGCGGGGGGGCATGGATACGCAGTATTTT.

The chain employs TRBV4-3 and TRBJ2-5; maybe TRBD1 (6 bases). Germline-derived CDR1 and CDR2 are LGHNA and YSLEER. V was cut by 0 bases and J by 4 bases, with 15 bases left in between. The length of the CDR3 is 16 residues. The CDR3 DNA sequence: TGCGCCAGCAGCCAAGATTACAGGGCAGGTTTAGAGACCCAGTACTTC. It codes for CASSQDYRAGLETQYF.

The V call is TRBV2, the J call TRBJ1-4; possible D gene TRBD1, 6 bases. Trimming cost V 7 bases and J 5 bases, with 20 bases left between them. Germline CDR1 and CDR2: SNHLY and FYNNEI. The CDR3 runs 16 residues. The CDR3 sequence is CASTKGQFTGNEKLFF. The CDR3, as DNA: TGTGCCAGCACTAAAGGACAGTTCACCGGGAATGAAAAACTGTTTTTT.

The rearrangement uses TRBV5-5 and TRBJ2-4; 10 bases are shared with TRBD2. Germline CDR1 is SGHKS and CDR2 is YYEKEE (reference sequence). This CDR3 spans 18 amino acids. V dropped 4 bases and J dropped 0; count of bases not matched to a gene: 10. This chain's CDR3 is CASSPAGGGRLAKNIQYF. The CDR3 DNA reads as TGTGCCAGCAGCCCAGCGGGAGGGGGCAGACTAGCCAAAAACATTCAGTACTTC.

The chain has TRBV7-8 and TRBJ2-3; possibly TRBD2 for D (7 bases). Looked up from germline, CDR1 is SGHVS and CDR2 is FQNEAQ. V was cut by 2 bases and J by 4 bases, with 16 bases left in between. The CDR3 is 16 amino acids. DNA of the CDR3: TGTGCCAGCAGCTTAAGGGGGGGGGAAATTGCAGATACGCAGTATTTT. Translation: CASSLRGGEIADTQYF. Combining the CDR3 with reference TRBV7-8 and TRBJ2-3 gives the whole variable domain GAGVSQSPRYKVAKRGQDVALRCDPISGHVSLFWYQQALGQGPEFLTYFQNEAQLDKSGLPSDRFFAERPEGSVSTLKIQRTQQEDSAVYLCASSLRGGEIADTQYFGPGTRLTVL.